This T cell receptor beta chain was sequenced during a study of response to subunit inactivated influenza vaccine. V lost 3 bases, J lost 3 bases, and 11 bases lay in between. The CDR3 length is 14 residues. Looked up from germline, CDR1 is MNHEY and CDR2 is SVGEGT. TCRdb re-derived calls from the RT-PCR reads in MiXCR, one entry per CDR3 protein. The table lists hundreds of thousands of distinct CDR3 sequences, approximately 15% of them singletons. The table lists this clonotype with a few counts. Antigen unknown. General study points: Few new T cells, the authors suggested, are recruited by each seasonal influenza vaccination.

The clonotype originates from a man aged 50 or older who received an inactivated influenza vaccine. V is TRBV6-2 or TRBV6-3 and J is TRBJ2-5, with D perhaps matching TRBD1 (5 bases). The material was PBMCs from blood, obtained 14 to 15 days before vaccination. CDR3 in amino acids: CASSYRGWEETQYF. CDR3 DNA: TGTGCCAGCAGTTATAGGGGATGGGAAGAGACCCAGTACTTC.